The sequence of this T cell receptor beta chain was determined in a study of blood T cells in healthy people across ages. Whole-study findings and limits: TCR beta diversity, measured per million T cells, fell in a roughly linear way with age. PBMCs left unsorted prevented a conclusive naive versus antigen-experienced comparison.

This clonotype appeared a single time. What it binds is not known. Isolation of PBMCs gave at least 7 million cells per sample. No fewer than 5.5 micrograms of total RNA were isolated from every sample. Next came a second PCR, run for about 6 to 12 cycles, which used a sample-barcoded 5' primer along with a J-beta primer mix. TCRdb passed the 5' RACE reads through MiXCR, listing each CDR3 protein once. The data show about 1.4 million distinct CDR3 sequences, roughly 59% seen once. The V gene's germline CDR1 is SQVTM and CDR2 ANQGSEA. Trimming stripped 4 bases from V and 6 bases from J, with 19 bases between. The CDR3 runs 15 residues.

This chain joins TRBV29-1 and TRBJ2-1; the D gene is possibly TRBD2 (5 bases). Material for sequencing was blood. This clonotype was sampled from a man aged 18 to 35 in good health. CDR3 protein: CSVASETWAGNEQFF. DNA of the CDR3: TGCAGCGTTGCGTCGGAGACGTGGGCGGGCAATGAGCAGTTCTTC.